This TCR beta chain was sequenced in a study of human T cells and chemical hapten exposure (dated by TCRdb to the early 2020s). Broadly, across the study: For sensitization, 2% DPC in acetone was applied to an approximately 2 cm by approximately 2 cm area of upper inner arm skin. In alopecia patients, the study followed how the peripheral blood TCR repertoire changed in vivo over primary and secondary sensitization to diphenylcyclopropenone (DPC), a hapten. Most of the patients in the cohort were female, and the cohort covered alopecia areata with under or over 50% scalp involvement, alopecia totalis and alopecia universalis. The libraries were sequenced as a pool, and the TCR yield per sample differed mostly because of small variations in library volumes within the pool. Patch testing was performed on the upper back with Finn chambers containing 0.01% DPC, and the patch tests were scored after 6 days according to International Contact Dermatitis Research Group standards. About 28 alopecia patients gave blood for TCR sequencing at one to four time points (pre-sensitization, 2, 6 and 24 weeks). Blood samples were taken from patients before sensitization (week 0) and at 2, 6 and about 24 weeks after DPC sensitization. Throughout the approximately 26-week study period, patients were also given weekly therapeutic DPC doses on the scalp. Findings and caveats that apply to the study as a whole: The number of PT1 expanded TCRs positively correlated with patch test score, significant at thresholds 8, 16 and 32 but not 4. Because every patient had alopecia, a presumed autoimmune disease, the patients' immune response might differ from that of healthy individuals. No change with DPC sensitization was found in the number of TCRs above 1 in 1000 frequency, and no evidence of global repertoire structure alterations was found. Significantly more large CDR3 similarity clusters were formed by expanded TCRs than by pre-sensitization or healthy control sets, consistent with antigen-driven responses. Repeated subsampling changed both the strength of the expansion versus patch-test correlation and the threshold at which the correlation became significant.

The CDR3 measures 15 amino acids from cysteine to phenylalanine. Left in the record is the CDR3 DNA by itself, 45 bases read in frame from the first base. CDR1 and CDR2 were assigned from the germline V gene as MDHEN and SYDVKM. V loses 6 bases, J loses 2 bases, and the germline ends lie 15 bases apart. This clonotype showed up just a few times. Its binding antigen is unknown. Base qualities are not provided; no much larger clone lies one nucleotide away. The sample's time point label, in plain terms: patch test 1, 2 weeks after DPC sensitization. The sample's treatment or condition label, decoded: therapeutic diphenylcyclopropenone sensitization with weekly scalp DPC. At each patch-test visit, blood was drawn before the patch test was applied. Patients were eligible if aged 18 to 70, diagnosed with alopecia and judged suitable for DPC therapy, and pregnant patients were excluded. Total RNA was extracted from unfractionated whole blood collected in Tempus Blood RNA tubes.

Receptor amplification or capture employed RACE. TCRdb shows the sequencer as NextSeq 500. During library preparation, unique molecular identifiers were attached to individual cDNA molecules so that TCRs could be counted quantitatively and reproducibly. For every blood RNA sample, sequencing covered both the TCR alpha and TCR beta chains. In the paper's pipeline: A median of about 87,000 TCRs per sample was observed, with a range of 23,224 to 690,600. V, J and CDR3 annotation of the TCR reads was performed with the Decombinator software suite. For the PS versus PT1 abundance plots, all samples were subsampled to the same number of TCRs (28,000). Expanded TCRs were defined as absent before sensitization and observed at least eight times at the 2-week time point. TCRdb ran its own pipeline on the public reads, namely fastp trimming at Q25 and MiXCR clone calling, and kept in-frame beta chains. Rows are unified per CDR3 protein, each entry keeping the most common DNA and genes. It is TCRdb's table, rather than the study itself, that gives the V and J calls and clone size. For this sample the table gives about 340,000 distinct CDR3 sequences, of which approximately 6.3% were detected only once. The ten largest account for 8.4% of the sample.

The receptor chain draws on TRBV28 and TRBJ2-3; no confident D gene assignment can be made. Specimen: whole blood, collected in connection with sensitization to the hapten diphenylcyclopropenone (DPC). This TCR came from a woman in her late teens or twenties with alopecia areata. Some clones in this sample may be carry-over from other donors' samples. CDR3 loop: CASSPPTESTDTQYF. The sequence in DNA is TGTGCCAGCAGCCCCCCAACAGAATCCACAGATACGCAGTATTTT.